This entry describes one TCR beta chain. No antigen is known for it. The data were taken from a study of blood T cells in healthy people across ages. V was pared by 3 bases and J by 0 bases, with 11 bases between. The CDR3 sequence is 15 residues long. Looked up from germline, CDR1 is LGHDT and CDR2 is YNNKEL (reference sequence). For the second PCR, which ran for roughly 7 to 11 cycles, a sample-barcoded 5' primer and a J-beta primer mix were used. TCRdb processed the 5' RACE reads anew with MiXCR; each CDR3 protein has one entry. Found here are fewer than 1.5 million distinct CDR3 sequences, approximately 40% of them singletons; the top ten hold 6.5% to 10%. Whole-study findings and limits: Donor CMV status, an unknown factor, possibly confounded changes in expanded clonotypes.

The specimen was blood. This chain links TRBV3-1 with TRBJ1-1; D is ambiguous. The TCR sequence derives from a young woman in good health. The CDR3 nucleotides are TGTGCCAGCAGCCAGTTTCCCGGGATGAACACTGAAGCTTTCTTT. It specifies CASSQFPGMNTEAFF.